The text below deals with one T cell receptor beta chain. The antigen remains unidentified. This CDR3 region has 11 residues. CDR1 DFQATT and CDR2 SNEGSKA come from the germline V gene (reference sequence). V was pared by 3 bases and J by 4 bases, with 4 bases between. Treatment specified: roughly 19 received Ad26.COV2.S at low or high dose, single or two shots; roughly five received placebo; per-sample allocation not given. Following the first vaccine or placebo injection, samples were taken on day 63. Based in Boston, the donor was an adult of 18-55 years. Here immunoSEQ multiplex PCR was the method, and the copy in TCRdb shows in-frame clones only, minus some. This sample has about 400,000 clones, with roughly 90% found just once. These data are taken from a study of Ad26.COV2.S vaccination and SARS-CoV-2 variants. The study's findings and limits: Similar non-spike TCR breadth was seen in vaccine and placebo recipients.

The input for sequencing was peripheral blood, taken in a trial of Ad26.COV2.S vaccine versus placebo. The TCR sequence derives from a person aged 18 to 65 who received the Ad26.COV2.S COVID-19 vaccine or a placebo. This rearrangement joins TRBV20-1 to TRBJ2-1; D call uncertain. The CDR3 reads CSARLYNEQFF. CDR3 in DNA: TGCAGTGCTAGGCTATACAATGAGCAGTTCTTC.